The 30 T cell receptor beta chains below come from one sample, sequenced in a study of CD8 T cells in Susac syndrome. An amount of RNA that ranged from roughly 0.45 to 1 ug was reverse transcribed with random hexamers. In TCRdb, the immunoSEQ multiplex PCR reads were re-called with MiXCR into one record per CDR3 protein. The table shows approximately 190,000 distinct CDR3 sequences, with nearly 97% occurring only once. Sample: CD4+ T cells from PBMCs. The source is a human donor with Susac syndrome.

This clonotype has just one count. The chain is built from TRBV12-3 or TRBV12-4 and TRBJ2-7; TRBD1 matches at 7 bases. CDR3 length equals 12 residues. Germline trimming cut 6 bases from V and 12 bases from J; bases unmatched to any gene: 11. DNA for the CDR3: TGTGCCAGCAGCCTTAGTACAGGGGTTCCGTACTTC. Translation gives CASSLSTGVPYF.

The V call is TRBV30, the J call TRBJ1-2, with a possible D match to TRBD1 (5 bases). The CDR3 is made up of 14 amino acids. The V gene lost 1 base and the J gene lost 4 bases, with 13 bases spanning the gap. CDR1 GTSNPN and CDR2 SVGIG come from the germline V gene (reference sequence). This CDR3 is CAWSASGGGYGYTF. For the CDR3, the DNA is TGTGCCTGGAGTGCCTCGGGGGGGGGCTATGGCTACACCTTC.

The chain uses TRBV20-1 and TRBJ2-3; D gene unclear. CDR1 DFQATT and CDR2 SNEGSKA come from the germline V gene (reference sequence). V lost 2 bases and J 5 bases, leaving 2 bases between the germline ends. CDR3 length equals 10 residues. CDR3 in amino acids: CSARLDTQYF. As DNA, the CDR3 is TGCAGTGCTAGACTAGATACGCAGTATTTT.

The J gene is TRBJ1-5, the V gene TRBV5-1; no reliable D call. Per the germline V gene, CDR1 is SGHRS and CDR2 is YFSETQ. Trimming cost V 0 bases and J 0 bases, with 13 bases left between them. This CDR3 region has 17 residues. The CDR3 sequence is CASSLGGNGYSNQPQHF. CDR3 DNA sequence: TGCGCCAGCAGCTTGGGGGGAAACGGGTATAGCAATCAGCCCCAGCATTTT.

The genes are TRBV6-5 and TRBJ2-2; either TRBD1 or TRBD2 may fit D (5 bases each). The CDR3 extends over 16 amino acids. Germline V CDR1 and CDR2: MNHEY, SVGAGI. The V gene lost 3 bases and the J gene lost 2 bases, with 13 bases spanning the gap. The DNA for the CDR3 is TGTGCCAGCAGTTATTTTTGGGACCTCAACACCGGGGAGCTGTTTTTT. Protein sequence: CASSYFWDLNTGELFF.

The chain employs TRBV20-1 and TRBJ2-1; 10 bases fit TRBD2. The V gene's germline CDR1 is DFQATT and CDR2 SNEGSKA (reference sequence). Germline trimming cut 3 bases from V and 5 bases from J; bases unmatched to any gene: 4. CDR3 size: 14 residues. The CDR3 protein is CSASLAGAHNEQFF. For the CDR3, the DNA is TGCAGTGCTAGTCTAGCGGGGGCCCACAATGAGCAGTTCTTC.

In DNA form, the CDR3 reads TGTGCCAGCAGCCGTGGAGGGACACCCGATACGCAGTATTTT. Its translation: CASSRGGTPDTQYF. This chain joins TRBV28 and TRBJ2-3, with D possibly being TRBD1 or TRBD2 (6 bases each). The CDR3 runs to 14 residues. Trimming left V 6 bases short and J 6 bases short, with 16 bases between. Germline CDR1 and CDR2: MDHEN and SYDVKM. Drawing the rest from reference TRBV28 and TRBJ2-3, the complete variable domain is DVKVTQSSRYLVKRTGEKVFLECVQDMDHENMFWYRQDPGLGLRLIYFSYDVKMKEKGDIPEGYSVSREKKERFSLILESASTNQTSMYLCASSRGGTPDTQYFGPGTRLTVL.

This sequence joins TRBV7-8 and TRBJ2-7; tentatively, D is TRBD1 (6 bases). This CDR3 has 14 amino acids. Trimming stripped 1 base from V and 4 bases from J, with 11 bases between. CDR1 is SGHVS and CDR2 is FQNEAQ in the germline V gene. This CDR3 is CASSLDRVAYEQYF. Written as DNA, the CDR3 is TGTGCCAGCAGCTTAGACAGGGTGGCGTACGAGCAGTACTTC. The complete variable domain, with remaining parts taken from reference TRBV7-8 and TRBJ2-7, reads GAGVSQSPRYKVAKRGQDVALRCDPISGHVSLFWYQQALGQGPEFLTYFQNEAQLDKSGLPSDRFFAERPEGSVSTLKIQRTQQEDSAVYLCASSLDRVAYEQYFGPGTRLTVT.

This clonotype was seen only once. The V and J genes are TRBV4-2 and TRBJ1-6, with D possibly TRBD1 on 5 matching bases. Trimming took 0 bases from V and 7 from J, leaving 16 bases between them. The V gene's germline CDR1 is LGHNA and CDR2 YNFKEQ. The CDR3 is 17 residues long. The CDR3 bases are TGTGCCAGCAGCCAAGATGCAGGGAGGGACGGAAATTCACCCCTCCACTTT. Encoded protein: CASSQDAGRDGNSPLHF.

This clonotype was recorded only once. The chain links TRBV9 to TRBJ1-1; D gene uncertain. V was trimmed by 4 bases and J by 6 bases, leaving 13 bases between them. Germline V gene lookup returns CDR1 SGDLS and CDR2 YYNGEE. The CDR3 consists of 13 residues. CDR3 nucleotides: TGTGCCAGCAGCCTAGACCCTCGGTCTGAAGCTTTCTTT. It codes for CASSLDPRSEAFF. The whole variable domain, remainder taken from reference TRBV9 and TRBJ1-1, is DSGVTQTPKHLITATGQRVTLRCSPRSGDLSVYWYQQSLDQGLQFLIQYYNGEERAKGNILERFSAQQFPDLHSELNLSSLELGDSALYFCASSLDPRSEAFFGQGTRLTVV.

Here the CDR3 DNA reads TGTGCCAGCAGCGCCGGGACAGGGGAACAGCCCCAGCATTTT. Translation: CASSAGTGEQPQHF. The chain couples TRBV27 to TRBJ1-5, with 10 bases lining up with TRBD1. The CDR3 is 14 residues long. The V gene end was trimmed by 6 bases and the J gene end by 7 bases; junction bases not matched to a gene: 6. From germline, CDR1 is MNHEY and CDR2 SMNVEV (reference sequence).

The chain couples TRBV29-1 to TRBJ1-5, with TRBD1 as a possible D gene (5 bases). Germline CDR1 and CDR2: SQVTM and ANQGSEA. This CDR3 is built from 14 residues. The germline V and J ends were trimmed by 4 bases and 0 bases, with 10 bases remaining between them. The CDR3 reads CSVGGDYSNQPQHF. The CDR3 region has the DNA TGCAGCGTTGGGGGGGATTATAGCAATCAGCCCCAGCATTTT.

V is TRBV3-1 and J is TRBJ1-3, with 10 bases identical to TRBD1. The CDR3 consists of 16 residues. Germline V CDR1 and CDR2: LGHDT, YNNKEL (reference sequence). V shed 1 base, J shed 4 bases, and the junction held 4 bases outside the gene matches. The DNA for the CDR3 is TGTGCCAGCAGCCAAGGACAGGGGGCGTTGGGAAACACCATATATTTT. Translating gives CASSQGQGALGNTIYF. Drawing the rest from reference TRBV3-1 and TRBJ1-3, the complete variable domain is DTAVSQTPKYLVTQMGNDKSIKCEQNLGHDTMYWYKQDSKKFLKIMFSYNNKELIINETVPNRFSPKSPDKAHLNLHINSLELGDSAVYFCASSQGQGALGNTIYFGEGSWLTVV.

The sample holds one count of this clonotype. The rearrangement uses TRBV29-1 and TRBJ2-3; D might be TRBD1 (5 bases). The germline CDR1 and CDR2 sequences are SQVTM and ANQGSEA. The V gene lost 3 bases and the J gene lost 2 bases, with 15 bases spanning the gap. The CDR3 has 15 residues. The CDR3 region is CSVDRPGSYTDTQYF. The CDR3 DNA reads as TGCAGCGTTGATAGGCCAGGGTCATACACAGATACGCAGTATTTT.

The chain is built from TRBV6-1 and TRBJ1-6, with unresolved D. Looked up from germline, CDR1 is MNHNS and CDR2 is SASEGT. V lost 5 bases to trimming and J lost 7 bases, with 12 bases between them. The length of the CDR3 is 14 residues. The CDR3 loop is CASSSGSWNSPLHF. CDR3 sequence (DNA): TGTGCCAGCAGTTCGGGAAGTTGGAATTCACCCCTCCACTTT.

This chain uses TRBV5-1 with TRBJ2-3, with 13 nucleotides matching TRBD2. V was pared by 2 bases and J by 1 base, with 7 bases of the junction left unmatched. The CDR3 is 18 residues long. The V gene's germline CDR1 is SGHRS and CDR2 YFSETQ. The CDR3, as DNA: TGCGCCAGCAGCTTCTGGACTAGCGGGGGTTTAGGCACAGATACGCAGTATTTT. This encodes CASSFWTSGGLGTDTQYF.

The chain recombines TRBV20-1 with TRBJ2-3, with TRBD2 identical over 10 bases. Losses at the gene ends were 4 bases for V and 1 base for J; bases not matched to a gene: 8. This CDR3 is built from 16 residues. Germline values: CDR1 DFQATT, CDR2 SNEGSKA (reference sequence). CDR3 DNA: TGCAGTGCTATTACCCCTAGCGGGGGCCGCACAGATACGCAGTATTTT. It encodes CSAITPSGGRTDTQYF.

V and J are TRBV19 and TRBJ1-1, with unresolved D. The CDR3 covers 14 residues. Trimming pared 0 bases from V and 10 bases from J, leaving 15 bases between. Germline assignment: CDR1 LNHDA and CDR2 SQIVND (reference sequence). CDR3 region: CASSIDRPTEGAFF. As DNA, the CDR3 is TGTGCCAGTAGTATAGATCGGCCTACAGAAGGAGCTTTCTTT.

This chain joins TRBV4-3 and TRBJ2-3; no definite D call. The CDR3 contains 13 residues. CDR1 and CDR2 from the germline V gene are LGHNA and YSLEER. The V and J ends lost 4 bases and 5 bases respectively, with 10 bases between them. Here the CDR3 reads CASSRNYQDTQYF. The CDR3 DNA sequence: TGCGCCAGCAGCCGGAACTACCAAGATACGCAGTATTTT.

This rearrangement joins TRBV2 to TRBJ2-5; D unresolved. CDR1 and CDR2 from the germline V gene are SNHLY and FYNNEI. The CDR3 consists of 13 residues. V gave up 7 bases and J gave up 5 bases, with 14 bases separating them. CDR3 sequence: CASIIQFGETQYF. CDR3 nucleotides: TGTGCCAGCATAATCCAGTTTGGGGAGACCCAGTACTTC.

CDR3 sequence (DNA): TGTGCCAGCAGTTACGGAATAGGGGGCTACACTGAAGCTTTCTTT. Encoded protein: CASSYGIGGYTEAFF. The chain has TRBV6-5 and TRBJ1-1; 7 positions match TRBD1. The CDR3 totals 15 residues. CDR1 MNHEY and CDR2 SVGAGI come from the germline V gene. V dropped 2 bases and J dropped 3; count of bases not matched to a gene: 6.

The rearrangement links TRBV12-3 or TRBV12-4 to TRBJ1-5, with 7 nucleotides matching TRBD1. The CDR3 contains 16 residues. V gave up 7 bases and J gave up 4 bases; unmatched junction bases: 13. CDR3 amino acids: CASKKTGMGINQPQHF. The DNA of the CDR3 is TGTGCCAGCAAAAAGACAGGGATGGGGATTAATCAGCCCCAGCATTTT.

This CDR3 reads CASSKNRAAPETQYF. CDR3 nucleotides: TGTGCCAGCAGCAAAAACCGGGCAGCCCCAGAGACCCAGTACTTC. This chain links TRBV21-1 with TRBJ2-5; TRBD1, the table's D call, was not compared with the DNA. TRBV21-1 corresponds to a pseudogene. The CDR3 is 15 residues long.

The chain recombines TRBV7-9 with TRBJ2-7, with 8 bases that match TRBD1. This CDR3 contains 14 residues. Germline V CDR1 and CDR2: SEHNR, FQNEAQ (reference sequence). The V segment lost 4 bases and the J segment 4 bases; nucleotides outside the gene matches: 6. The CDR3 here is CASSYGQGRYEQYF. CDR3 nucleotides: TGTGCCAGCAGCTATGGACAGGGAAGGTACGAGCAGTACTTC.

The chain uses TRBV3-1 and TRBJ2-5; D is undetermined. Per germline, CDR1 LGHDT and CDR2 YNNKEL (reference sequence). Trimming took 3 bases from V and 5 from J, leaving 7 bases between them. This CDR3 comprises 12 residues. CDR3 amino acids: CASSHHGETQYF. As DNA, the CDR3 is TGTGCCAGCAGCCACCATGGGGAGACCCAGTACTTC.

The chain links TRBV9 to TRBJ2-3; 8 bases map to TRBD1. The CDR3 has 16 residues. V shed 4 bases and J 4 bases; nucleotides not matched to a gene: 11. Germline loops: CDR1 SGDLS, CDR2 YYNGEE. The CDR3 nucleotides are TGTGCCAGCAGCCCCCGACAGGGGATAACCCCAGATACGCAGTATTTT. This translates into CASSPRQGITPDTQYF.

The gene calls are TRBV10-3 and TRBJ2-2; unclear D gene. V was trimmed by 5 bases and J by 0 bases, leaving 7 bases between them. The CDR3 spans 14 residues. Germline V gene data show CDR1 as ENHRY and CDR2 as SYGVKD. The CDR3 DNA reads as TGTGCCATCAGTAAAGACCCGAACACCGGGGAGCTGTTTTTT. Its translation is CAISKDPNTGELFF.

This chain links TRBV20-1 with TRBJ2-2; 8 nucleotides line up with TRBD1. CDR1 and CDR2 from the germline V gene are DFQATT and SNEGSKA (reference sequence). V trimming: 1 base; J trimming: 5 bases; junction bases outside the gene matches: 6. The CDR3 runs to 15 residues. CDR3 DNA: TGCAGTGCTAGAGCCAGGACAGGGCTAACCGGGGAGCTGTTTTTT. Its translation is CSARARTGLTGELFF.

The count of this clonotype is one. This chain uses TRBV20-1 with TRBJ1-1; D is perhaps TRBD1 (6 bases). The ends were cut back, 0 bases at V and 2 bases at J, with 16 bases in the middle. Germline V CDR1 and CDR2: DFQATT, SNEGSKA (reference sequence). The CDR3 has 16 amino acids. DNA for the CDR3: TGCAGTGCTAGAGATCGCCCTTGGACAGCTAACACTGAAGCTTTCTTT. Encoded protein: CSARDRPWTANTEAFF.

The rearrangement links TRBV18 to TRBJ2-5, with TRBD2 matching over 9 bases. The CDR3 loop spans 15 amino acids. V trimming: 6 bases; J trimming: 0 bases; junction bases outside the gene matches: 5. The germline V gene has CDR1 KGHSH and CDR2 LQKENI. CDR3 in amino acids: CASSPVAGDQETQYF. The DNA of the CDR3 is TGTGCCAGCTCCCCTGTAGCGGGGGACCAAGAGACCCAGTACTTC.